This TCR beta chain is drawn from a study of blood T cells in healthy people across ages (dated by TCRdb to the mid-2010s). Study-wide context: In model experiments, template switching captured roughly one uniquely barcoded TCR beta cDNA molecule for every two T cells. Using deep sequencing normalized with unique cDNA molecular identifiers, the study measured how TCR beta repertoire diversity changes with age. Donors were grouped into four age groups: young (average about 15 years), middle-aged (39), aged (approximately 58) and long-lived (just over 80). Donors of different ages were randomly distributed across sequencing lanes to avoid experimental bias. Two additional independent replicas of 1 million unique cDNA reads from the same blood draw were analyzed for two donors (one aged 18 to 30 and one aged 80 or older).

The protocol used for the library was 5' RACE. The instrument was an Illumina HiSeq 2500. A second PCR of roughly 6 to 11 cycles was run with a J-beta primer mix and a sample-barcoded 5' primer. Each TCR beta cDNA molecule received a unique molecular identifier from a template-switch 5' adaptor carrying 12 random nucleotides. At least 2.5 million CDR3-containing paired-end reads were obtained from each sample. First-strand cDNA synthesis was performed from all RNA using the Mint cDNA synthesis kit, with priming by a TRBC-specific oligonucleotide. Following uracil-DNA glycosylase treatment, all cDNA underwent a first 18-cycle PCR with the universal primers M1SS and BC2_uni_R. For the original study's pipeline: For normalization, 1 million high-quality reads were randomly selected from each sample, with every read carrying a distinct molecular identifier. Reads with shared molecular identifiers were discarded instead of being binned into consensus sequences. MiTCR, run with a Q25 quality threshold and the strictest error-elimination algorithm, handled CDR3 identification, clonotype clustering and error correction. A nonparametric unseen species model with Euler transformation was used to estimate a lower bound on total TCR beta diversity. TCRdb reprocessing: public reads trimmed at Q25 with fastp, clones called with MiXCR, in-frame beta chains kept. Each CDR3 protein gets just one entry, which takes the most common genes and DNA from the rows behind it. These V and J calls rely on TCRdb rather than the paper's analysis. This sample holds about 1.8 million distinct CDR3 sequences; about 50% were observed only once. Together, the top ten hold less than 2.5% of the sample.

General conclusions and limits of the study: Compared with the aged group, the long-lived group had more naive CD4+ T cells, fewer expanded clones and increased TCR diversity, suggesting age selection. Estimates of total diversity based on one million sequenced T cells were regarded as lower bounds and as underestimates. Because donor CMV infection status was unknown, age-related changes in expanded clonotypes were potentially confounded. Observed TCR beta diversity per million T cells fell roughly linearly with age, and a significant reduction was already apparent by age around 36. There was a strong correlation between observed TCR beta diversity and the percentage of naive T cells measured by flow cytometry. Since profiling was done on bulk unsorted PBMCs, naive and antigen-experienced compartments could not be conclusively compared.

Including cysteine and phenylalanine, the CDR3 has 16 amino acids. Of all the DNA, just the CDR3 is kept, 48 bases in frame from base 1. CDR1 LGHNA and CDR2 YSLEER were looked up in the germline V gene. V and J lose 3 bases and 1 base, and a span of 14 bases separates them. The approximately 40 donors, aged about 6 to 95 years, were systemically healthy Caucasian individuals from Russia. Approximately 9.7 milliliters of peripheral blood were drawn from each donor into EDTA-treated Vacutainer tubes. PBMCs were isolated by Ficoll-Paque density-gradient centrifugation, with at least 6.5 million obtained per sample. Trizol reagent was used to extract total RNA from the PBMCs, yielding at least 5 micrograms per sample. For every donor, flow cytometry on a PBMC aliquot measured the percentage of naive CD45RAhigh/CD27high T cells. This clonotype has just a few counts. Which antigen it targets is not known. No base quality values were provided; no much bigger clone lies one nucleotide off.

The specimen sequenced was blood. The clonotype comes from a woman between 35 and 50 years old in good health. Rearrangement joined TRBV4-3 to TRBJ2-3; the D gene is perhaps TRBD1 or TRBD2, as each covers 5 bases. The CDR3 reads CASSQVEGYGTDTQYF. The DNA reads TGCGCCAGCAGCCAGGTAGAGGGGTACGGCACAGATACGCAGTATTTT.